Listed below are T cell receptor beta chains from one sample, sequenced in a study of blood T cell repertoires in COVID-19. The repertoire was sequenced with immunoSEQ multiplex PCR; TCRdb's copy has only in-frame clones and lacks some. This sample has some 520,000 clones; nearly 90% occur once, and the top ten carry roughly 1%. Input material: peripheral blood. Receptor source: a man younger than 35 with COVID-19, enrolled during active disease. CDR3s include the opening cysteine and the closing phenylalanine or tryptophan. Each record gives: D gene, V gene, J gene, clone size, CDR3 length, CDR3 protein, CDR3 DNA. The D gene is left open where the match is weak. Rows may omit the clone size; those that give it use once, few, many or a size class.

>.|TRBV2|TRBJ1-1|.|14
CASRLTDLNTEAFF
TGTGCCAGCAGGTTGACAGATTTGAACACTGAAGCTTTCTTT
>.|TRBV3-1/TRBV3-2|TRBJ2-1|.|14
CASSPGQTYNEQFF
TGTGCCAGCAGCCCGGGACAAACCTACAATGAGCAGTTCTTC
>.|TRBV5-1|TRBJ2-7|.|13
CASSWDFTYEQYF
TGCGCCAGCAGCTGGGACTTTACTTACGAGCAGTACTTC
>.|TRBV6-5|TRBJ2-1|.|15
CASSPSGLVHNEQFF
TGTGCCAGCAGCCCGTCGGGTCTAGTCCACAATGAGCAGTTCTTC
>TRBD2|TRBV4-2|TRBJ2-5|few|16
CASSQDPGGFQETQYF
TGTGCCAGCAGCCAAGACCCGGGAGGCTTCCAAGAGACCCAGTACTTC
>.|TRBV19|TRBJ1-5|.|16
CASSIGGRGYNQPQHF
TGTGCCAGTAGTATAGGCGGCAGGGGATACAATCAGCCCCAGCATTTT
>TRBD2|TRBV5-1|TRBJ2-7|.|17
CASSIAGTSGTVYEQYF
TGCGCCAGCAGCATTGCCGGGACTAGCGGGACTGTATACGAGCAGTACTTC
>.|TRBV5-5|TRBJ1-4|.|17
CASSGFNPGATNEKLFF
TGTGCCAGCAGCGGGTTTAACCCCGGGGCAACTAATGAAAAACTGTTTTTT
>.|TRBV7-8|TRBJ2-4|once|17
CASSLGYSPLAKNIQYF
TGTGCCAGCAGCTTAGGATACAGCCCCCTAGCCAAAAACATTCAGTACTTC
>.|TRBV5-1|TRBJ1-2|.|16
CASSSRGPQGNYGYTF
TGCGCCAGCAGCTCACGGGGCCCCCAGGGGAACTATGGCTACACCTTC
>.|TRBV27|TRBJ2-7|.|13
CASSYRVSYEQYF
TGTGCCAGCAGTTACAGGGTGTCCTACGAGCAGTACTTC
>.|TRBV2|TRBJ1-1|.|16
CASSEATDRLNTEAFF
TGTGCCAGCAGTGAAGCCACCGACAGGTTGAACACTGAAGCTTTCTTT
>.|TRBV27|TRBJ2-3|.|19
CASSPLTGILVGYTDTQYF
TGTGCCAGCAGTCCCCTCACCGGGATTCTGGTTGGGTACACAGATACGCAGTATTTT
>.|TRBV18|TRBJ1-1|few|12
CASSLLNTEAFF
TGTGCCAGCTCACTATTGAACACTGAAGCTTTCTTT